This T cell receptor (beta chain) stems from a study of a mutant IDH1 vaccine in newly diagnosed glioma. Turning to the study itself: Most patients had received both radiotherapy and temozolomide, the prior options being radiotherapy, temozolomide, or both.

The assay was immunoSEQ multiplex PCR, and TCRdb's table has in-frame clones only and misses some. The sample holds 60,000 to 85,000 clones, 70% to 80% seen once. Time point specified: baseline, week 1 (first vaccination visit). Noted treatment: pre-vaccination baseline after standard-of-care therapy. Trimming removed 3 bases at V and 5 bases at J, with 5 bases between. The germline CDR1 and CDR2 sequences are SGHDT and YYEEEE. CDR3 length equals 12 residues. The material was PBMCs, obtained from a glioma patient treated with radiotherapy, temozolomide or both. The rearrangement uses TRBV5-6 and TRBJ2-2; possibly TRBD1 for D (5 bases). This receptor was taken from a man aged 45 to 65 with glioma. The CDR3 nucleotides are TGTGCCAGCAGCTCAGGGACCGGGGAGCTGTTTTTT. Its protein product is CASSSGTGELFF.